These T cell receptor beta chains were read from a single sample in a study of OX40 agonist ivuxolimab in advanced cancers. The assay was immunoSEQ multiplex PCR, and TCRdb's table has in-frame clones only and misses some. The sample carries about 57,000 clones, approximately 92% recorded once. The input for sequencing was CD4+ or CD8+ T cells sorted from blood, taken in a trial of the OX40 agonist ivuxolimab. The receptors were sampled from an adult with an advanced solid tumor such as melanoma, head and neck, liver or kidney cancer. The CDR3 runs from the conserved cysteine through the conserved F or W. The D gene is left open where the match is weak. Part of the rows lack a size; the others show once, few, many or a class for expanded clones.

abundance,v_gene,d_gene,j_gene,CDR3nt,CDR3aa
-,TRBV5-4,-,TRBJ1-2,TGTGCCAGCAACCTGGACATTAACTATGGCTACACCTTC,CASNLDINYGYTF
-,TRBV27,-,TRBJ2-7,TGTGCCAGCAGTTCCATCGGACAGTTCCGCTACGAGCAGTACTTC,CASSSIGQFRYEQYF
-,TRBV27,TRBD2,TRBJ2-7,TGTGCCAGCAGCTTTAGCGGGAGCTACGAGCAGTACTTC,CASSFSGSYEQYF
-,TRBV4-3,TRBD1,TRBJ2-5,TGCGCCAGCAGCCAAGATCAGCACAGGGGGCAAGAGACCCAGTACTTC,CASSQDQHRGQETQYF
once,TRBV2,TRBD2,TRBJ2-5,TGTGCCAGCAGTGGGCTCCTAGCGGGAGGATCCCAAGAGACCCAGTACTTC,CASSGLLAGGSQETQYF
-,TRBV7-8,TRBD1,TRBJ1-2,TGTGCCAGCAGCTTAGCGACAGGGGTGGAAGATGGCTACACCTTC,CASSLATGVEDGYTF
-,TRBV5-6,-,TRBJ2-7,TGTGCCAGCAGCCCGACAGAGCCCTACGAGCAGTACTTC,CASSPTEPYEQYF
-,TRBV5-8,-,TRBJ2-7,TGTGCCGGAGGCGGACGGCACTACGAGCAGTACTTC,CAGGGRHYEQYF
-,TRBV11-2,-,TRBJ2-1,TGTGCCAGCAGCTTAGGTCGAGAGCAGTTCTTC,CASSLGREQFF
-,TRBV15,TRBD1,TRBJ2-6,TGTGCCACCAGCGGCAGGGGGCGGGGGGCCAACGTCCTGACTTTC,CATSGRGRGANVLTF
-,TRBV7-9,-,TRBJ1-1,TGTGCCAGCAGCTTAGAATCTGAAGCTTTCTTT,CASSLESEAFF
-,TRBV7-9,TRBD2,TRBJ2-7,TGTGCCAGCAGCTCGCCGGGACTACCTTCCTACGAGCAGTACTTC,CASSSPGLPSYEQYF
-,TRBV6-5,-,TRBJ2-7,TGTGCCAGCAGTTACTCGGGGGGATCCTACGAGCAGTACTTC,CASSYSGGSYEQYF
-,TRBV27,TRBD2,TRBJ2-3,TGTGCCAGCAGTTTATTCCAGACTAGCGGGCATGGAACAGATACGCAGTATTTT,CASSLFQTSGHGTDTQYF
-,TRBV10-3,-,TRBJ2-2,TGTGCCATCAGGTGGGAGAACACCGGGGAGCTGTTTTTT,CAIRWENTGELFF
once,TRBV6-5,-,TRBJ2-1,TGTGCCAGCAGGCAAATGGTTGGGGGATACAATGAGCAGTTCTTC,CASRQMVGGYNEQFF
-,TRBV7-6,TRBD2,TRBJ2-5,TGTGCCAGCAGACAACTAGCGGGAGCTCGGGAGACCCAGTACTTC,CASRQLAGARETQYF
-,TRBV11-2,-,TRBJ2-7,TGTGCCAGCAGCTTAGGTAGCGGCCCCTCCTACGAGCAGTACTTC,CASSLGSGPSYEQYF
once,TRBV6-5,-,TRBJ1-2,TGTGCCAGCAGTTCGGACAGTGCGGTCTTTGGCTACACCTTC,CASSSDSAVFGYTF
-,TRBV27,-,TRBJ1-5,TGTGCCAGCAGTTCGGACGGTTATAGCAATCAGCCCCAGCATTTT,CASSSDGYSNQPQHF
-,TRBV27,-,TRBJ1-3,TGTGTCCCTCGGGGTCCCGTGCCTGGAAACACCATATATTTT,CVPRGPVPGNTIYF
-,TRBV28,TRBD1,TRBJ1-5,TGTGCCAGCAGAGAGACAGGGAATCAGCCCCAGCATTTT,CASRETGNQPQHF
-,TRBV4-1,-,TRBJ2-5,TGCGCCAGCAGCCAAGAAGTTCCCAGGGTCCAAGAGACCCAGTACTTC,CASSQEVPRVQETQYF
few,TRBV28,-,TRBJ2-7,TGTGCCAGCAGACCCGGACAGCCGTCCAGCTCCTACGAGCAGTACTTC,CASRPGQPSSSYEQYF
-,TRBV5-4,TRBD2,TRBJ2-7,TGTGCCAGCAGCTCCCGCGGGGGAGGCACCCCAACCTACGAGCAGTACTTC,CASSSRGGGTPTYEQYF
-,TRBV11-2,TRBD2,TRBJ2-1,TGTGCCAGCAGCTCACCGGGACTAGCACCGAACAATGAGCAGTTCTTC,CASSSPGLAPNNEQFF
-,TRBV28,-,TRBJ1-2,TGTGCCAGCAGCACGCCGTGGGAGGGTTTTTATGGCTACACCTTC,CASSTPWEGFYGYTF
-,TRBV10-3,TRBD1,TRBJ1-2,TGTGCCATCAGTGAGTCGAAGGACAGGCAGTTTCGAGATGACTATGGCTACACCTTC,CAISESKDRQFRDDYGYTF
once,TRBV7-9,-,TRBJ2-7,TGTGCCAGCAGCTTAGTAGACGGAACCTACGAGCAGTACTTC,CASSLVDGTYEQYF
-,TRBV27,-,TRBJ1-1,TGTGCCAGCAGTTACAGACGGAACACTGAAGCTTTCTTT,CASSYRRNTEAFF
once,TRBV15,-,TRBJ2-2,TGTGCCACCAGCAGAGTTGAGTTAACCGGGGAGCTGTTTTTT,CATSRVELTGELFF
-,TRBV6-5,-,TRBJ2-7,TGTGCCAGCAGTTACGAAGGGGGGGCGGTCGAGCAGTACTTC,CASSYEGGAVEQYF
-,TRBV6-5,-,TRBJ2-2,TGTGCCAGCAGTCTACTAAAAAGAAACACCGGGGAGCTGTTTTTT,CASSLLKRNTGELFF
-,TRBV27,-,TRBJ2-7,TGTGCCAGCTCGTCCGGGACAGCGGGTCTCGAGCAGTACTTC,CASSSGTAGLEQYF
-,TRBV5-6,TRBD2,TRBJ2-7,TGTGCCAGCAGCCTGGGACTAGGGGACGAGCAGTACTTC,CASSLGLGDEQYF
-,TRBV28,TRBD2,TRBJ2-7,TGTGCCAGCAGCAGCGGGAGTCGCTCCTACGAGCAGTACTTC,CASSSGSRSYEQYF
-,TRBV7-4,-,TRBJ2-7,TGTGCCAGCAGCTACTCACAAGGGCGGGAAATATACGAGCAGTACTTC,CASSYSQGREIYEQYF
-,TRBV28,TRBD2,TRBJ2-1,TGTGCCAGCAGCGGGACTAGCGGGCGAACTACCTACAATGAGCAGTTCTTC,CASSGTSGRTTYNEQFF